A single sample gave rise to the 21 T cell receptor beta chains below, sequenced in a study of blood T cells in healthy people across ages. Using a J-beta primer mix together with a sample-barcoded 5' primer, a second PCR was run for roughly 6 to 12 cycles. TCRdb used MiXCR to reprocess the 5' RACE reads, holding one entry per CDR3 protein. This table holds 710,000 or so distinct CDR3 sequences, approximately 29% found once. Material: blood. The receptors stem from a woman of 80 years or more in good health.

As for this clonotype: Germline and junction disagree at one end, which may indicate a read error. The chain employs TRBV5-6 and TRBJ1-2; no clear D gene. Germline assignment: CDR1 SGHDT and CDR2 YYEEEE. The CDR3 spans 14 residues. DNA for the CDR3: TGTGCCAGTAGCTTGGGCAGCGCTAACTATGGCTACACCTTC. This encodes CASSLGSANYGYTF.

This clonotype turned up a few times. This chain links TRBV5-1 with TRBJ1-4; TRBD1 agrees at 7 bases. Germline values: CDR1 SGHRS, CDR2 YFSETQ. After removal of 7 bases from V and 4 bases from J, the junction contained 7 bases not matched to a gene. The CDR3 sequence is 14 residues long. The CDR3 bases are TGCGCCAGCTCCCAGGGGGGAGATAATGAAAAACTGTTTTTT. The encoded protein is CASSQGGDNEKLFF.

This clonotype was counted many times. The V call is TRBV29-1, the J call TRBJ2-7; D call uncertain. Germline loops: CDR1 SQVTM, CDR2 ANQGSEA. CDR3 length: 11 amino acids. Trimming removed 5 bases at V and 3 bases at J, with 8 bases between. The CDR3 DNA sequence: TGCAGCGTTATGTGGGGCTACGAGCAGTACTTC. It is translated as CSVMWGYEQYF.

This chain joins TRBV2 and TRBJ2-7, with 11 nucleotides matching TRBD1. The CDR3 runs 14 residues. Germline V gives CDR1 SNHLY, CDR2 FYNNEI. V lost 6 bases, J lost 4 bases, and 5 bases stayed unmatched. The CDR3 loop is CASRDRGRVYEQYF. Here the CDR3 DNA reads TGTGCCAGCAGGGACAGGGGGCGCGTATACGAGCAGTACTTC.

V and J are TRBV12-3 or TRBV12-4 and TRBJ1-5; 9 nucleotides line up with TRBD1. Trimming took 6 bases from V and 4 from J; bases not matched to a gene: 7. This CDR3 spans 15 amino acids. The CDR3 DNA is TGTGCCAGCAGCTGGGGACAGGGTGGGAATCAGCCCCAGCATTTT. This gives the protein CASSWGQGGNQPQHF.

This clonotype was observed many times. The rearrangement uses TRBV20-1 and TRBJ1-1; D unresolved. The V end was cut by 2 bases, the J end by 1 base, with 5 bases between. The CDR3 runs to 12 residues. The germline V gene has CDR1 DFQATT and CDR2 SNEGSKA (reference sequence). The CDR3 reads CSARQPNTEAFF. CDR3 bases: TGCAGTGCTAGACAGCCGAACACTGAAGCTTTCTTT.

This clonotype was recorded at least ten times. This chain joins TRBV5-1 and TRBJ2-7, with D possibly being TRBD2 (6 bases). The V and J ends lost 0 bases and 4 bases respectively, with 23 bases between them. CDR1 and CDR2 from the germline V gene are SGHRS and YFSETQ. The CDR3 consists of 18 residues. The CDR3 spells CASSLALARSGLLYEQYF. The CDR3 DNA reads as TGCGCCAGCAGCTTGGCTCTGGCCCGCTCGGGACTTCTATACGAGCAGTACTTC.

The chain recombines TRBV30 with TRBJ1-2; D unresolved. CDR1 and CDR2 (germline): GTSNPN, SVGIG (reference sequence). Trimming shortened V by 5 bases and J by 3 bases, and 16 bases separated the two germline ends. The CDR3 sequence is 14 residues long. For the CDR3, the DNA is TGTGCCTGGGGTCAGAGGGCCCGACACTATGGCTACACCTTC. This codes for CAWGQRARHYGYTF. Looking up the rest from reference TRBV30 and TRBJ1-2 gives the full variable domain: SQTIHQWPATLVQPVGSPLSLECTVEGTSNPNLYWYRQAAGRGLQLLFYSVGIGQISSEVPQNLSASRPQDRQFILSSKKLLLSDSGFYLCAWGQRARHYGYTFGSGTRLTVV.

This clonotype was picked up many times. The J gene is TRBJ2-3, the V gene TRBV7-2; D is unclear. The CDR3 runs to 15 residues. The V end lost 0 bases, the J end lost 5 bases, and 12 bases lay between the germline ends. Looked up from germline, CDR1 is SGHTA and CDR2 is FQGNSA. CDR3 sequence: CASSLARDSGDTQYF. Written as DNA, the CDR3 is TGTGCCAGCAGCTTAGCCCGAGACTCCGGAGATACGCAGTATTTT.

Notes on this clonotype: This may arise from a read error, as a much more abundant clone is one base away. The rearrangement joins TRBV3-1 to TRBJ2-7, with D unclear. This CDR3 is 10 amino acids long. The germline gives CDR1 LGHDT, CDR2 YNNKEL (reference sequence). CDR3 amino acids: CAGSPTEQYF. The CDR3 nucleotides are TGTGCCGGCAGCCCGACAGAGCAGTACTTC.

This clonotype was picked up a small number of times. The chain carries TRBV20-1 and TRBJ1-1; maybe TRBD1 (5 bases). V dropped 1 base and J dropped 6 bases, with 18 bases sitting between them. The CDR3 consists of 15 residues. The germline V gene has CDR1 DFQATT and CDR2 SNEGSKA (reference sequence). CDR3 amino acids: CSARVGVSGGSEAFF. CDR3 DNA: TGCAGTGCTAGAGTGGGGGTGAGCGGCGGATCTGAAGCTTTCTTT.

This clonotype was recorded many times. One end of the junction varies from germline; a read error may be responsible. The CDR3 region has the DNA TGTGCCAGCAGTATAGCGGGGGGCTGGGGCAATGAGCAGTTCTTC. It specifies CASSIAGGWGNEQFF. The chain carries TRBV12-3 or TRBV12-4 and TRBJ2-1; 10 bases are a match to TRBD2. CDR3 size: 15 residues.

The rearrangement joins TRBV20-1 to TRBJ1-6; the D is unclear. V was shortened by 4 bases and J by 0 bases, with 10 bases between the two germline ends. Germline CDR1 is DFQATT and CDR2 is SNEGSKA (reference sequence). CDR3 length equals 15 residues. As DNA, the CDR3 is TGCAGTGCTAAAACCACGAGCTCCTATAATTCACCCCTCCACTTT. Translating gives CSAKTTSSYNSPLHF.

This clonotype was counted at least ten times. The V and J genes are TRBV9 and TRBJ1-2; D remains ambiguous. Trimming took 3 bases from V and 4 from J, leaving 10 bases between them. This CDR3 contains 13 residues. Germline CDR1 reads SGDLS; CDR2 reads YYNGEE. DNA of the CDR3: TGTGCCAGCAGCGGGCGGGAGTTCTATGGCTACACCTTC. This sequence encodes CASSGREFYGYTF. Together with reference TRBV9 and TRBJ1-2, the CDR3 gives the full variable domain: DSGVTQTPKHLITATGQRVTLRCSPRSGDLSVYWYQQSLDQGLQFLIQYYNGEERAKGNILERFSAQQFPDLHSELNLSSLELGDSALYFCASSGREFYGYTFGSGTRLTVV.

At least ten counts were recorded for this clonotype. The chain has TRBV6-5 and TRBJ1-1; D might be TRBD1 (6 bases). The CDR3 runs 17 residues. Germline V gene sequence: CDR1 MNHEY, CDR2 SVGAGI. Trimming took 0 bases from V and 0 from J, leaving 14 bases between them. The CDR3: CASSYSTGAGMNTEAFF. The CDR3 DNA reads as TGTGCCAGCAGTTACTCGACGGGGGCAGGCATGAACACTGAAGCTTTCTTT.

This clonotype came up a few times. The chain uses TRBV19 and TRBJ2-2; D uncertain. The CDR3 consists of 14 residues. Trimming shortened V by 6 bases and J by 6 bases, and 14 bases separated the two germline ends. CDR1 and CDR2 from the germline V gene are LNHDA and SQIVND (reference sequence). The CDR3 spells CASRETPAAGELFF. CDR3 in DNA: TGTGCCAGTAGGGAGACACCGGCCGCCGGGGAGCTGTTTTTT. The full variable domain, rest sourced from reference TRBV19 and TRBJ2-2, is DGGITQSPKYLFRKEGQNVTLSCEQNLNHDAMYWYRQDPGQGLRLIYYSQIVNDFQKGDIAEGYSVSREKKESFPLTVTSAQKNPTAFYLCASRETPAAGELFFGEGSRLTVL.

Of note for this clonotype: This may come from a read error, since a much larger clone is one base off. The rearrangement uses TRBV6-1 and TRBJ2-1; no definite D call. Germline V lookup: CDR1 MNHNS, CDR2 SASEGT. The length of the CDR3 is 15 residues. V was clipped by 3 bases and J by 3 bases, with 12 bases between them. The CDR3 loop is CASSDESLIYNEQFF. The CDR3 coding sequence is TGTGCCAGCAGTGATGAGTCTCTCATCTACAATGAGCAGTTCTTC.

CDR3: CASSRLGQGQETQYF. For the CDR3, the DNA is TGTGCCAGCAGCCGCCTGGGGCAGGGCCAAGAGACCCAGTACTTC. The rearrangement joins TRBV14 to TRBJ2-5; the D gene is possibly TRBD1 (5 bases). This CDR3 is 15 amino acids long. Germline V gives CDR1 SGHDN, CDR2 FVKESK. The V end lost 4 bases, the J end lost 1 base, and 13 bases lay between the germline ends.

This clonotype showed up many times. This chain uses TRBV28 with TRBJ2-7, with 9 bases that match TRBD1. Losses at the gene ends were 6 bases for V and 1 base for J; bases not matched to a gene: 1. CDR1 and CDR2 (germline): MDHEN, SYDVKM. This CDR3 contains 13 residues. As DNA, the CDR3 is TGTGCCAGCAGGACAGGGGGATCCTACGAGCAGTACTTC. Amino acid sequence: CASRTGGSYEQYF.

The chain uses TRBV11-2 and TRBJ2-1, with 8 bases fitting TRBD2. The trim removed 0 bases at V and 10 bases at J, leaving 8 bases unmatched. The CDR3 extends over 15 amino acids. CDR1 is SGHAT and CDR2 is FQNNGV in the germline V gene. This CDR3 reads CASSLDVAGGREQFF. CDR3 DNA sequence: TGTGCCAGCAGCTTAGATGTTGCGGGGGGCCGCGAGCAGTTCTTC. Drawing the rest from reference TRBV11-2 and TRBJ2-1, the complete variable domain is EAGVAQSPRYKIIEKRQSVAFWCNPISGHATLYWYQQILGQGPKLLIQFQNNGVVDDSQLPKDRFSAERLKGVDSTLKIQPAKLEDSAVYLCASSLDVAGGREQFFGPGTRLTVL.

This clonotype was seen a few times. The chain combines TRBV4-1 with TRBJ1-2; a possible D gene is TRBD1 (5 bases). Per the germline V gene, CDR1 is MGHRA and CDR2 is YSYEKL. Trimming pared 0 bases from V and 4 bases from J, leaving 15 bases between. The CDR3 totals 16 residues. The CDR3: CASSQEQASYSYGYTF. For the CDR3, the DNA is TGCGCCAGCAGCCAAGAACAGGCCTCTTACTCCTATGGCTACACCTTC.